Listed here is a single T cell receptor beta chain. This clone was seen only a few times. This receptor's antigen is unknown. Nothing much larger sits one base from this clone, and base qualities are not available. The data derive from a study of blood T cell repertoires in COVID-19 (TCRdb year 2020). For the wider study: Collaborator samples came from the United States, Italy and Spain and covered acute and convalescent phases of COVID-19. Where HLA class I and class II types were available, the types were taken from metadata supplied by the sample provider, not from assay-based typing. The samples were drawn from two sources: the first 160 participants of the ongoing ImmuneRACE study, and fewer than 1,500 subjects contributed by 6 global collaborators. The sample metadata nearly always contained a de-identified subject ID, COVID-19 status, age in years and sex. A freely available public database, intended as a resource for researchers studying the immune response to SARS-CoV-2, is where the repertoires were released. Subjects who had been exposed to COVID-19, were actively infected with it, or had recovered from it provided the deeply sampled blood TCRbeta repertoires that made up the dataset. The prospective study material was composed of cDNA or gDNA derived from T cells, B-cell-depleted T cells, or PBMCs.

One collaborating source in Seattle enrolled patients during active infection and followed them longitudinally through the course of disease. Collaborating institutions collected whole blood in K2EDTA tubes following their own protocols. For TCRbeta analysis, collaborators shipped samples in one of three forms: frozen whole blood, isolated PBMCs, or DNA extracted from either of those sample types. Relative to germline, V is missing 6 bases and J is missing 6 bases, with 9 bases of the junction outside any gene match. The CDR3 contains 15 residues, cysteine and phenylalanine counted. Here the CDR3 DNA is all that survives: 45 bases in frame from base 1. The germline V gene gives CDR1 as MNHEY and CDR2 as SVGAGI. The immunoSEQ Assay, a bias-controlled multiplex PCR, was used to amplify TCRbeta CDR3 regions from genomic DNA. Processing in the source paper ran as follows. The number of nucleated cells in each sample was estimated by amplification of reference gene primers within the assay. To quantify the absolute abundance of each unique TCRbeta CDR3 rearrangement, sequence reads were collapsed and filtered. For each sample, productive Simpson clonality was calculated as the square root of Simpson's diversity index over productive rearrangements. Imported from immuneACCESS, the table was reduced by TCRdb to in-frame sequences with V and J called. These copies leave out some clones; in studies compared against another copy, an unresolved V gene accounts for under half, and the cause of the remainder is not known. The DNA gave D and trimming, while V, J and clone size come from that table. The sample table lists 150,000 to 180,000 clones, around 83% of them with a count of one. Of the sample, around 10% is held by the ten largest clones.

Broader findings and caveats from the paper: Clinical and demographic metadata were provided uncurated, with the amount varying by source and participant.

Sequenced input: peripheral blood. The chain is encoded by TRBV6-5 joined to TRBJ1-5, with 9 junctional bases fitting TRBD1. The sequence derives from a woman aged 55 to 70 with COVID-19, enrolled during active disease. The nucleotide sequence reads TGTGCCAGCAGCTTCCAAGTACAGGGGGCTCAGCCCCAGCATTTT. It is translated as CASSFQVQGAQPQHF.